This TCR beta chain was sequenced in a study of OX40 agonist ivuxolimab in advanced cancers. Study overall: In this cohort, patients received ivuxolimab, an agonistic anti-OX40 (CD134) antibody. Patients with prior anti-PD-1, anti-PD-L1 or anti-CTLA-4 therapy were eligible; 40% had some. Study conclusions and caveats: Clones of CD4+ and CD8+ blood T cells grew by week 6 at doses of 0.1 to 3.0 mg/kg.

There are 14 residues in the CDR3. Trimming stripped 3 bases from V and 1 base from J, with 6 bases between. Germline V gene lookup returns CDR1 LGHNA and CDR2 YNFKEQ. Some clones are missing from TCRdb's copy, which holds only in-frame ones; the method was immunoSEQ multiplex PCR. The sample yields 9,000 to 10,000 clones, approximately 70% seen once. Notes on this clone: Its antigen remains unidentified.

Patients had blood sampled at baseline and again on cycle 4 day 1 and cycle 7 day 1. This chain uses TRBV4-2 with TRBJ2-2; D remains ambiguous. This sequence originates from an adult with an advanced solid tumor such as melanoma, head and neck, liver or kidney cancer. The sequences come from CD4+ or CD8+ T cells sorted from blood, collected in a trial of the OX40 agonist ivuxolimab. CDR3 nucleotides: TGTGCCAGCAGCCAGGGTCAGAACACCGGGGAGCTGTTTTTT. Protein product: CASSQGQNTGELFF.